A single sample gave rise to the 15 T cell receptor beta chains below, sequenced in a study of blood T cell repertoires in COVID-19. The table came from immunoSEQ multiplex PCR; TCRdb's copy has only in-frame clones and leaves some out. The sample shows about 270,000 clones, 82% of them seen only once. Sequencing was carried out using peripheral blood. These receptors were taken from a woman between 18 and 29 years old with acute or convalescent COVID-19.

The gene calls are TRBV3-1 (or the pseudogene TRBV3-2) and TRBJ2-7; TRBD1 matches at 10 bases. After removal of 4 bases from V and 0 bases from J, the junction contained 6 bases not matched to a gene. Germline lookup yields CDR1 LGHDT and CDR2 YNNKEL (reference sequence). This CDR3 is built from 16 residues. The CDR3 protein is CASSLEGQGSSYEQYF. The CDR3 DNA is TGTGCCAGCAGCCTCGAGGGACAGGGGAGCTCCTACGAGCAGTACTTC.

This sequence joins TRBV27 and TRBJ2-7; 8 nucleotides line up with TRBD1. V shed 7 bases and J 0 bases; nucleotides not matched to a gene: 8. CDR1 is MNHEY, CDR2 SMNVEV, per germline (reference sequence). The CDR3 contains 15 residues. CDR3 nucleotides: TGTGCCAGCACCCCGGACAGGGAAGTCTCCTACGAGCAGTACTTC. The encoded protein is CASTPDREVSYEQYF.

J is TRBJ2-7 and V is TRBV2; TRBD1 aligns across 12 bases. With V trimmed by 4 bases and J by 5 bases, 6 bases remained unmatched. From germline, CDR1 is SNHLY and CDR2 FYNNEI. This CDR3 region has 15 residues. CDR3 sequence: CASSAQGTGGDEQYF. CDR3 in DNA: TGTGCCAGCAGTGCCCAGGGGACAGGGGGCGACGAGCAGTACTTC.

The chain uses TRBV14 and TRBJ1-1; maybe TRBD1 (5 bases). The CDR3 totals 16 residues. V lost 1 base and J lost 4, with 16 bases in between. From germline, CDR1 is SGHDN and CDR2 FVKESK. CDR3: CASSQAGLWMGTEAFF. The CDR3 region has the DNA TGTGCCAGCAGCCAAGCGGGACTTTGGATGGGCACTGAAGCTTTCTTT.

The DNA for the CDR3 is TGTGCCAGCAGCTTAGGCAGTTACGAGCAGTACTTC. It specifies CASSLGSYEQYF. J is TRBJ2-7 and V is TRBV7-9; D not resolved. CDR3 length equals 12 residues. CDR1 and CDR2 (germline): SEHNR, FQNEAQ (reference sequence). Trimming cost V 1 base and J 4 bases, with 5 bases left between them. The whole variable domain, remainder taken from reference TRBV7-9 and TRBJ2-7, is DTGVSQNPRHKITKRGQNVTFRCDPISEHNRLYWYRQTLGQGPEFLTYFQNEAQLEKSRLLSDRFSAERPKGSFSTLEIQRTEQGDSAMYLCASSLGSYEQYFGPGTRLTVT.

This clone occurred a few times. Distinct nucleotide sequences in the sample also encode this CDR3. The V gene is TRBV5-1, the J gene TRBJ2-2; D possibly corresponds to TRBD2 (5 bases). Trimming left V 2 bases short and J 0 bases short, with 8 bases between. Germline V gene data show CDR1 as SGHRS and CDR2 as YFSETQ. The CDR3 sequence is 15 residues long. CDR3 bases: TGCGCCAGCAGCTTAGGAGGAGCGAACACCGGGGAGCTGTTTTTT. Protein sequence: CASSLGGANTGELFF.

The chain's CDR3 is CASSLALTYNEQFF. CDR3 bases: TGCGCCAGCAGCTTGGCCCTTACCTACAATGAGCAGTTCTTC. V gene TRBV5-1 combines with J gene TRBJ2-1; no clear D gene. Trimming removed 0 bases from V and 2 bases from J, with 6 bases in between. The length of the CDR3 is 14 residues. CDR1 SGHRS and CDR2 YFSETQ come from the germline V gene.

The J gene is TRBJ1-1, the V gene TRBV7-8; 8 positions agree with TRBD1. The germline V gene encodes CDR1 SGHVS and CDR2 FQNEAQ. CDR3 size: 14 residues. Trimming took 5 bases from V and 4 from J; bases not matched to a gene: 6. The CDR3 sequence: CASSQQGAFTEAFF. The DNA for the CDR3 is TGTGCCAGCAGCCAGCAGGGGGCTTTCACTGAAGCTTTCTTT.

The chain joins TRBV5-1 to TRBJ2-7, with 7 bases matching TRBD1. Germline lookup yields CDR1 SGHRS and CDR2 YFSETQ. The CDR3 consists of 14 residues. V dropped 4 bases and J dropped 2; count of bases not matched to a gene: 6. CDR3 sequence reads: CASSARGGPYEQYF. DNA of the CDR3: TGCGCCAGCAGCGCCCGAGGGGGCCCCTACGAGCAGTACTTC. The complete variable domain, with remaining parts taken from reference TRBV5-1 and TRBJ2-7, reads KAGVTQTPRYLIKTRGQQVTLSCSPISGHRSVSWYQQTPGQGLQFLFEYFSETQRNKGNFPGRFSGRQFSNSRSEMNVSTLELGDSALYLCASSARGGPYEQYFGPGTRLTVT.

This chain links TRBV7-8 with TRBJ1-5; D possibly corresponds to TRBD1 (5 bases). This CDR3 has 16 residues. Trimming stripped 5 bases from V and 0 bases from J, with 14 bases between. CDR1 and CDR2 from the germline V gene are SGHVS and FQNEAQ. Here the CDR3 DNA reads TGTGCCAGCAGCCCACGACAGTCCTTTAGCAATCAGCCCCAGCATTTT. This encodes CASSPRQSFSNQPQHF.

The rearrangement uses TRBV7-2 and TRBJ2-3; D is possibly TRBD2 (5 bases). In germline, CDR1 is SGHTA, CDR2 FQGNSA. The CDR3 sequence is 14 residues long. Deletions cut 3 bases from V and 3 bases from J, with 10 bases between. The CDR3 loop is CASSFSGVTDTQYF. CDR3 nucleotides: TGTGCCAGCAGCTTCTCCGGGGTTACAGATACGCAGTATTTT.

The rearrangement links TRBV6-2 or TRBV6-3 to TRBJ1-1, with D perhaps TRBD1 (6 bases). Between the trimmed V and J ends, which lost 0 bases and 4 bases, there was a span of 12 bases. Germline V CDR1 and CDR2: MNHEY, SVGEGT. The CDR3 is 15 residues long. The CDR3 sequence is CASSYSRGYSTEAFF. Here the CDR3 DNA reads TGTGCCAGCAGTTACTCGAGGGGGTACAGCACTGAAGCTTTCTTT.

Written as DNA, the CDR3 is TGTGCCAGCAGCCGCTCTAGGCAGGGGTATGGCTACACCTTC. It yields the protein CASSRSRQGYGYTF. This chain uses TRBV14 with TRBJ1-2; D possibly corresponds to TRBD1 (6 bases). The CDR3 has 14 amino acids. The germline V gene encodes CDR1 SGHDN and CDR2 FVKESK. Trimming removed 4 bases from V and 5 bases from J, with 14 bases in between.

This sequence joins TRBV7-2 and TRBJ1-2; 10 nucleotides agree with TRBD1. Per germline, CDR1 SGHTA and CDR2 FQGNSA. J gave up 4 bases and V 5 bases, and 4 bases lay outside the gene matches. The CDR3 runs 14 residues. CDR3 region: CASSRTGGGYGYTF. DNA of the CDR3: TGTGCCAGCAGCCGGACAGGGGGGGGCTATGGCTACACCTTC.

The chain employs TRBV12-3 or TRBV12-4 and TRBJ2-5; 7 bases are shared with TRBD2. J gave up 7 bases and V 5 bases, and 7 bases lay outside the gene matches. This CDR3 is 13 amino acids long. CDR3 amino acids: CASSEGLVGTQYF. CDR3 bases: TGTGCCAGCAGTGAAGGACTAGTAGGGACCCAGTACTTC.